This T cell receptor (beta chain) was recorded in a study of T cell changes during pregnancy in multiple sclerosis. The germline V gene encodes CDR1 GTSNPN and CDR2 SVGIG (reference sequence). The length of the CDR3 is 14 residues. V was pared by 6 bases and J by 8 bases, with 8 bases of the junction left unmatched. Assay: immunoSEQ multiplex PCR; the TCRdb copy retains only in-frame clones and omits some. The table records roughly 48,000 clones, around 94% of them present only once. This material consisted of CD4+ T cells from peripheral blood mononuclear cells, taken in the second trimester of pregnancy. The V gene is TRBV30, the J gene TRBJ2-1, with TRBD1 identical over 12 bases. The sequence was collected from a female donor in good health, enrolled as a control in a pregnancy study. The CDR3 coding sequence is TGTGCCTGCAACCGGGACAGGGGGCTAGATGAGCAGTTCTTC. It translates to CACNRDRGLDEQFF.